These 24 T cell receptor beta chains originate from one sample sequenced in a study of Graves' ophthalmopathy and Graves' hyperthyroidism listed by TCRdb under 2018. These reads were obtained on an Illumina HiSeq 2000. For repertoire sequencing, TCR beta CDR3 regions were amplified from RNA transcripts. The first round was an RT-PCR using HTBI primers with the Qiagen OneStep RT-PCR kit, and this first round was followed by a second-round multiplex PCR, then size selection and purification. TCRdb reprocessing: public reads trimmed at Q25 with fastp, clones called with MiXCR, in-frame beta chains kept. One record per CDR3 amino acid sequence lists the most common genes and DNA. The sample table shows over a million distinct CDR3 sequences, and roughly two fifths are seen once. 11% of the sample is held by the ten biggest clonotypes. The specimen was peripheral blood or thyroid tissue (not recorded which). The receptors come from an adult man with Graves' hyperthyroidism.

V and J are TRBV15 and TRBJ2-5, with D perhaps matching TRBD1 (6 bases). Trimming pared 0 bases from V and 5 bases from J, leaving 16 bases between. This CDR3 region has 16 residues. CDR1 LNHNV and CDR2 YYDKDF come from the germline V gene (reference sequence). The DNA for the CDR3 is TGTGCCACCAGCAGAGATCACGACCCAGGGGTGGAGACCCAGTACTTC. Translation: CATSRDHDPGVETQYF.

There are many counts of this clonotype. The chain has TRBV7-2 and TRBJ1-2; TRBD1 matches 8 bases. J gave up 3 bases and V 2 bases, and 17 bases lay outside the gene matches. CDR3 length: 19 amino acids. Per the germline V gene, CDR1 is SGHTA and CDR2 is FQGNSA. CDR3 loop: CASSLPTTGTGTGYYGYTF. DNA for the CDR3: TGTGCCAGCAGCTTACCAACTACCGGGACAGGAACCGGCTACTATGGCTACACCTTC.

The genes are TRBV10-3 and TRBJ1-5; tentatively, D is TRBD1 (6 bases). The CDR3 runs to 13 residues. V was cut by 2 bases and J by 7 bases, with 9 bases left in between. The germline CDR1 and CDR2 sequences are ENHRY and SYGVKD. This chain's CDR3 is CAISEAGDQPQHF. The DNA of the CDR3 is TGTGCCATCAGTGAGGCAGGGGACCAGCCCCAGCATTTT.

This clonotype was seen only a few times. The gene calls are TRBV20-1 and TRBJ1-4; no definite D call. Trimming left V 0 bases short and J 7 bases short, with 12 bases between. From germline, CDR1 is DFQATT and CDR2 SNEGSKA (reference sequence). The CDR3 spans 14 residues. The CDR3 spells CSARDPTVGEKLFF. DNA for the CDR3: TGCAGTGCTAGAGATCCGACTGTGGGTGAAAAACTGTTTTTT.

This clonotype was detected only a few times. This chain joins TRBV7-9 and TRBJ1-2; a possible D gene is TRBD1 (5 bases). Germline CDR1 reads SEHNR; CDR2 reads FQNEAQ (reference sequence). This CDR3 region has 13 residues. Deletions cut 7 bases from V and 2 bases from J, with 11 bases between. CDR3 residues: CASTQGANYGYTF. CDR3 DNA sequence: TGTGCCAGCACCCAGGGAGCGAACTATGGCTACACCTTC.

This clonotype occurred a few times. The rearrangement uses TRBV30 and TRBJ1-6; D gene unclear. The germline CDR1 and CDR2 sequences are GTSNPN and SVGIG (reference sequence). This CDR3 spans 16 amino acids. V lost 0 bases, J lost 9 bases, and 18 bases lay in between. The CDR3 loop is CAWSVDSDPPRSPLHF. The CDR3 DNA follows: TGTGCCTGGAGTGTAGATTCGGACCCACCGCGTTCACCCCTCCACTTT.

The genes are TRBV2 and TRBJ2-7; 12 nucleotides align to TRBD2. CDR3 length: 16 amino acids. J was trimmed by 2 bases and V by 4 bases; bases with no gene match: 6. CDR1 is SNHLY and CDR2 is FYNNEI in the germline V gene. The CDR3 sequence is CASSATRTSGAYEQYF. CDR3 DNA: TGTGCCAGCAGTGCTACGAGGACTAGCGGGGCCTACGAGCAGTACTTC.

A few counts support this clonotype. Possible read error: a much larger clone is one base away. The V and J genes are TRBV6-1 and TRBJ1-1; no clear D gene. The V gene's germline CDR1 is MNHNS and CDR2 SASEGT. Trimming stripped 6 bases from V and 0 bases from J, with 8 bases between. This CDR3 spans 13 amino acids. This CDR3 reads CASRGRMNTEAFF. CDR3 DNA sequence: TGTGCCAGCAGGGGGAGAATGAACACTGAAGCTTTCTTT.

This clonotype was picked up many times. The gene calls are TRBV7-2 and TRBJ2-7; possible D gene TRBD2, 6 bases. The CDR3 totals 12 residues. V dropped 0 bases and J dropped 9 bases, with 9 bases sitting between them. Germline CDR1 SGHTA, CDR2 FQGNSA. The CDR3 region is CASSLAGDWQYF. The CDR3, as DNA: TGTGCCAGCAGCTTAGCGGGGGACTGGCAGTACTTC.

The gene calls are TRBV15 and TRBJ2-6, with D possibly being TRBD2 (6 bases). V gave up 5 bases and J gave up 1 base, with 12 bases separating them. This CDR3 comprises 16 residues. Germline loops: CDR1 LNHNV, CDR2 YYDKDF (reference sequence). CDR3 nucleotides: TGTGCCACCAGCCGGGGGATAGTGTCTGGGGCCAACGTCCTGACTTTC. Translating gives CATSRGIVSGANVLTF.

The rearrangement uses TRBV2 and TRBJ1-2, with D maybe TRBD1 (6 bases). V lost 5 bases, J lost 8 bases, and 18 bases lay in between. The length of the CDR3 is 14 residues. Germline lookup yields CDR1 SNHLY and CDR2 FYNNEI. The CDR3, as DNA: TGTGCCAGCAGTCCACAGGGACACCAGGAAGGCTACACCTTC. This gives the protein CASSPQGHQEGYTF.

V is TRBV9 and J is TRBJ1-3, with D uncertain. The V gene's germline CDR1 is SGDLS and CDR2 YYNGEE. V shed 2 bases and J shed 0 bases, with 12 bases lying between them. The length of the CDR3 is 16 residues. In DNA form, the CDR3 reads TGTGCCAGCAGCGTTGAATGGCAGCACTCTGGAAACACCATATATTTT. This encodes CASSVEWQHSGNTIYF.

This clonotype was counted at least ten times. The V call is TRBV4-1, the J call TRBJ1-5; no reliable D call. Looked up from germline, CDR1 is MGHRA and CDR2 is YSYEKL. The V end lost 1 base, the J end lost 7 bases, and 11 bases lay between the germline ends. There are 14 residues in the CDR3. The CDR3 DNA is TGCGCCAGCAGCCAAGGACGATTCGGGCAGCCCCAGCATTTT. It yields the protein CASSQGRFGQPQHF.

This clonotype appeared a few times. V gene TRBV7-8 combines with J gene TRBJ1-1; TRBD1 agrees at 8 bases. Losses at the gene ends were 5 bases for V and 6 bases for J; bases not matched to a gene: 11. The CDR3 has 15 amino acids. From germline, CDR1 is SGHVS and CDR2 FQNEAQ. The CDR3 nucleotides read TGTGCCAGCAGCGCCCACCGGGACAGGTTATCTGAAGCTTTCTTT. The encoded protein is CASSAHRDRLSEAFF.

This clonotype was observed a handful of times. The genes are TRBV29-1 and TRBJ2-6; TRBD1 matches 7 bases. The V gene's germline CDR1 is SQVTM and CDR2 ANQGSEA. After removal of 4 bases from V and 0 bases from J, the junction contained 9 bases not matched to a gene. This CDR3 contains 17 residues. For the CDR3, the DNA is TGCAGCGTTGCCTGGACAGGTGAAAACTCTGGGGCCAACGTCCTGACTTTC. As protein: CSVAWTGENSGANVLTF.

J is TRBJ1-4 and V is TRBV7-9, with D possibly being TRBD1 (5 bases). This CDR3 has 18 amino acids. V was pared by 10 bases and J by 0 bases, with 24 bases between. Germline CDR1 reads SEHNR; CDR2 reads FQNEAQ (reference sequence). Here the CDR3 DNA reads TGTGCCAACAACGACTTGGGAGGGGAACACGCAACTAATGAAAAACTGTTTTTT. Amino acids: CANNDLGGEHATNEKLFF.

This clonotype was counted at least ten times. J is TRBJ2-7 and V is TRBV7-2, with D possibly matching TRBD2 (5 bases). This CDR3 comprises 14 residues. The V end was cut by 1 base, the J end by 7 bases, with 14 bases between. The V gene's germline CDR1 is SGHTA and CDR2 FQGNSA. CDR3 protein: CASSLDPGWREQYF. The DNA of the CDR3 is TGTGCCAGCAGCTTAGACCCCGGTTGGAGGGAGCAGTACTTC. Combining the CDR3 with reference TRBV7-2 and TRBJ2-7 gives the whole variable domain GAGVSQSPSNKVTEKGKDVELRCDPISGHTALYWYRQSLGQGLEFLIYFQGNSAPDKSGLPSDRFSAERTGGSVSTLTIQRTQQEDSAVYLCASSLDPGWREQYFGPGTRLTVT.

This clonotype has only a few counts. The rearrangement joins TRBV6-2 or TRBV6-3 to TRBJ2-5, with D maybe TRBD2 (5 bases). The CDR3 spans 11 residues. V was cut by 0 bases and J by 12 bases, with 8 bases left in between. Germline V gene sequence: CDR1 MNHEY, CDR2 SVGEGT. The DNA for the CDR3 is TGTGCCAGCAGTTACTCGGGAGTGGAGTACTTC. Translated: CASSYSGVEYF.

The chain has TRBV10-3 and TRBJ2-5; 9 positions agree with TRBD1. The CDR3 spans 17 residues. V shed 2 bases, J shed 4 bases, and the junction held 11 bases outside the gene matches. Germline loops: CDR1 ENHRY, CDR2 SYGVKD. The CDR3 nucleotides are TGTGCCATCAGTGAGCTCCCCGGGACAGGGCTGGCAGAGACCCAGTACTTC. Translated, it gives CAISELPGTGLAETQYF.

This clonotype was recorded only once. V is TRBV15 and J is TRBJ1-1; the D gene is possibly TRBD1 (6 bases). Trimming took 4 bases from V and 1 from J, leaving 10 bases between them. The length of the CDR3 is 14 residues. Germline V lookup: CDR1 LNHNV, CDR2 YYDKDF (reference sequence). The CDR3 loop reads CATSTGTRNTEAFF. The CDR3, as DNA: TGTGCCACCAGCACAGGGACACGGAACACTGAAGCTTTCTTT.

There are a few counts of this clonotype. An end of the junction does not agree with germline; a read error may underlie this. V is TRBV29-1 and J is TRBJ2-5; TRBD1 agrees at 8 bases. The CDR3 has 10 amino acids. Germline CDR1 reads SQVTM; CDR2 reads ANQGSEA. Here the CDR3 reads CSVDPGQVDF. The CDR3 DNA sequence: TGCAGCGTTGACCCGGGACAGGTGGACTTC.

This clonotype has ten or more counts. V is TRBV7-8 and J is TRBJ1-3, with D hard to call. The germline V gene has CDR1 SGHVS and CDR2 FQNEAQ. With 1 base removed from V and 0 bases from J, the gap between germline ends came to 10 bases. This CDR3 has 16 residues. This chain's CDR3 is CASSLEMGLSGNTIYF. The CDR3 bases are TGTGCCAGCAGCTTAGAGATGGGCCTCTCTGGAAACACCATATATTTT.

This sequence joins TRBV10-2 and TRBJ2-6; D possibly uses TRBD1 or TRBD2 (5 bases each). Germline V gene lookup returns CDR1 WSHSY and CDR2 SAAADI. The germline V and J ends were trimmed by 4 bases and 0 bases, with 13 bases remaining between them. The CDR3 sequence is 17 residues long. The DNA for the CDR3 is TGCGCCAGCAGTGCGACGGGACCGCCCTCTGGGGCCAACGTCCTGACTTTC. Its protein is CASSATGPPSGANVLTF.

The chain recombines TRBV19 with TRBJ1-2, with 9 positions matching TRBD1. The trim removed 6 bases at V and 8 bases at J, leaving 7 bases unmatched. Germline-derived CDR1 and CDR2 are LNHDA and SQIVND (reference sequence). The CDR3 totals 13 residues. CDR3 sequence reads: CASRDRDRDGYTF. CDR3 DNA sequence: TGTGCCAGTAGGGACCGGGACAGGGACGGCTACACCTTC.